The T cell receptor beta chain under discussion was sequenced for a study of cytomegalovirus exposure and HLA in healthy donors. Points from the study as a whole: In a later analysis, donors in an Asian-associated ancestry cluster reportedly had fewer N-insertions in productive TCRs than the cohort mean. Previously analyzed data showed that most TCR beta V segments were productive at a frequency of about 87% or about 30%. Sequencing depth across donors, presence/absence analyses assumed, was roughly uniform.

Germline V gives CDR1 SGDLS, CDR2 YYNGEE. The CDR3 extends over 12 amino acids. The germline V and J ends were trimmed by 3 bases and 6 bases, with 7 bases remaining between them. The primer mix had 60 Vbeta and 13 Jbeta primers. Sequencing was performed with immunoSEQ multiplex PCR; in TCRdb, only in-frame clones are kept and a portion is missing. Its clone listing holds 85,000 to 110,000 clones. Worth noting for this clone: Its antigen is not known.

The TCR comes from a man aged 35-49 years in good health and CMV-seronegative. Sequenced material: PBMCs. The V and J genes are TRBV9 and TRBJ2-1, with D unclear. CDR3: CASSGASNEQFF. CDR3 nucleotide sequence: TGTGCCAGCAGCGGGGCCTCCAATGAGCAGTTCTTC.